The next 18 T cell receptor beta chains were all read from a single sample in a study of beta chain features in type 1 diabetes. The sequenced template was cDNA made from the entire isolated RNA. The assay was immunoSEQ multiplex PCR, and TCRdb's table has in-frame clones only and misses some. The sample holds roughly 230,000 clones; more than 9% are singletons and the top ten take about 0.037%. The material sequenced was naive CD4+ T cells from blood. Source of these receptors: a woman aged 18-30 years in good health.

This clone was seen more than once but under ten times. V usage is TRBV6-1 and J usage is TRBJ2-7; possibly TRBD1 for D (5 bases). Trimming removed 2 bases at V and 0 bases at J, with 20 bases between. Germline V gene lookup returns CDR1 MNHNS and CDR2 SASEGT. The CDR3 runs 18 residues. This CDR3 is CASSEQGLGSPGSYEQYF. CDR3 DNA: TGTGCCAGCAGTGAACAGGGTTTGGGCTCCCCGGGCTCCTACGAGCAGTACTTC.

The rearrangement joins TRBV6-5 to TRBJ1-2, with 10 bases identical to TRBD1. Trimming at V came to 7 bases and at J to 7 bases, leaving 6 bases not matched to a gene. From germline, CDR1 is MNHEY and CDR2 SVGAGI. The CDR3 covers 13 residues. The CDR3 loop is CASTAGTGVGYTF. CDR3 nucleotides: TGTGCCAGCACCGCCGGGACAGGGGTTGGCTACACCTTC.

The chain recombines TRBV7-9 with TRBJ2-2; D is ambiguous. The V end lost 5 bases, the J end lost 5 bases, and 15 bases lay between the germline ends. The CDR3 length is 15 residues. Germline CDR1 reads SEHNR; CDR2 reads FQNEAQ (reference sequence). CDR3 sequence (DNA): TGTGCCAGCAGCCCCACCGGGTTGATAACCGGGGAGCTGTTTTTT. This translates into CASSPTGLITGELFF.

The CDR3 loop reads CAWSLGTGKAYEQYF. Here the CDR3 DNA reads TGTGCCTGGAGCCTCGGGACAGGGAAAGCCTACGAGCAGTACTTC. The V gene is TRBV30, the J gene TRBJ2-7; TRBD1 agrees at 9 bases. The CDR3 totals 15 residues. Per the germline V gene, CDR1 is GTSNPN and CDR2 is SVGIG (reference sequence). V lost 3 bases to trimming and J lost 2 bases; unmatched junction nucleotides: 8.

This sequence joins TRBV19 and TRBJ1-5, with D maybe TRBD1 (6 bases). Germline assignment: CDR1 LNHDA and CDR2 SQIVND (reference sequence). CDR3 size: 16 residues. V lost 10 bases and J lost 1, with 20 bases in between. CDR3 amino acids: CATIQGLGLSNQPQHF. For the CDR3, the DNA is TGTGCCACGATCCAGGGGTTGGGGTTGAGCAATCAGCCCCAGCATTTT.

This clone was seen a few times. CDR3 DNA sequence: TGTGCCAGTGGGCAGACTAGCGGGAGCTCGAATGAGCAGTTCTTC. Translating it yields CASGQTSGSSNEQFF. The genes are TRBV19 and TRBJ2-1; 12 bases match TRBD2. The CDR3 extends over 15 amino acids. V shed 8 bases and J 7 bases; nucleotides not matched to a gene: 9. Per the germline V gene, CDR1 is LNHDA and CDR2 is SQIVND (reference sequence).

This clone was observed a handful of times. The chain employs TRBV19 and TRBJ1-2, with D maybe TRBD1 (6 bases). The CDR3 is 13 amino acids. The germline CDR1 and CDR2 sequences are LNHDA and SQIVND (reference sequence). Trimming took 3 bases from V and 6 from J, leaving 11 bases between them. CDR3 bases: TGTGCCAGTAGTATCGGGGGGCAGGATGGCTACACCTTC. Protein product: CASSIGGQDGYTF. The whole variable domain, filled in from reference TRBV19 and TRBJ1-2, reads DGGITQSPKYLFRKEGQNVTLSCEQNLNHDAMYWYRQDPGQGLRLIYYSQIVNDFQKGDIAEGYSVSREKKESFPLTVTSAQKNPTAFYLCASSIGGQDGYTFGSGTRLTVV.

This rearrangement joins TRBV15 to TRBJ2-3, with D possibly TRBD1 on 5 matching bases. Between the trimmed V and J ends, which lost 6 bases and 0 bases, there was a span of 10 bases. The CDR3 spans 14 residues. Germline V gene lookup returns CDR1 LNHNV and CDR2 YYDKDF (reference sequence). The DNA of the CDR3 is TGTGCCACCAGACCAGGGCCGAGCACAGATACGCAGTATTTT. Amino acids: CATRPGPSTDTQYF.

This chain connects TRBV27 to TRBJ1-2, with 8 nucleotides matching TRBD1. V shed 5 bases and J 4 bases; nucleotides not matched to a gene: 3. The germline V gene encodes CDR1 MNHEY and CDR2 SMNVEV (reference sequence). The CDR3 extends over 13 amino acids. The CDR3 DNA sequence: TGTGCCAGCAGTCCCGACAGGGGCTATGGCTACACCTTC. Its protein is CASSPDRGYGYTF.

This clone turned up a few times. The rearrangement joins TRBV30 to TRBJ1-5, with TRBD1 matching 8 bases. With 1 base clipped from V and 5 bases from J, the junction kept 4 bases outside the gene matches. Germline CDR1 and CDR2: GTSNPN and SVGIG (reference sequence). The CDR3 contains 14 residues. CDR3 bases: TGTGCCTGGAGTGGGACAGGGAGTTATCAGCCCCAGCATTTT. This sequence encodes CAWSGTGSYQPQHF.

This clone was seen more than once but under ten times. The chain recombines TRBV30 with TRBJ2-3; maybe TRBD2 (6 bases). The CDR3 sequence is 15 residues long. Trimming stripped 4 bases from V and 1 base from J, with 15 bases between. The germline gives CDR1 GTSNPN, CDR2 SVGIG (reference sequence). CDR3 sequence reads: CAWTRGSSGTDTQYF. The DNA of the CDR3 is TGTGCCTGGACACGGGGGTCCTCTGGCACAGATACGCAGTATTTT.

The V gene is TRBV19, the J gene TRBJ2-7; D might be TRBD1 (6 bases). Trimming took 4 bases from V and 3 from J, leaving 19 bases between them. This CDR3 is 16 amino acids long. The germline CDR1 and CDR2 sequences are LNHDA and SQIVND (reference sequence). The chain's CDR3 is CASSSAKPGQYYEQYF. In DNA form, the CDR3 reads TGTGCCAGTAGTAGCGCTAAACCGGGACAATACTACGAGCAGTACTTC.

This chain connects TRBV30 to TRBJ2-7; TRBD1 aligns across 8 bases. Germline trimming cut 4 bases from V and 5 bases from J; bases unmatched to any gene: 7. The germline gives CDR1 GTSNPN, CDR2 SVGIG (reference sequence). The CDR3 extends over 13 amino acids. This CDR3 is CAWTRTGSHEQYF. CDR3 DNA: TGTGCCTGGACCCGGACAGGGTCCCACGAGCAGTACTTC.

This chain's CDR3 is CASSLVDSTGELFF. In nucleotides, the CDR3 is TGTGCCAGCAGCTTGGTGGACTCGACCGGGGAGCTGTTTTTT. The chain couples TRBV5-6 to TRBJ2-2; a possible D gene is TRBD2 (5 bases). Germline loops: CDR1 SGHDT, CDR2 YYEEEE. Trimming removed 0 bases at V and 5 bases at J, with 8 bases between. There are 14 residues in the CDR3. The full variable domain, with the rest looked up from reference TRBV5-6 and TRBJ2-2, is DAGVTQSPTHLIKTRGQQVTLRCSPKSGHDTVSWYQQALGQGPQFIFQYYEEEERQRGNFPDRFSGHQFPNYSSELNVNALLLGDSALYLCASSLVDSTGELFFGEGSRLTVL.

This clone was seen a handful of times. This chain links TRBV6-5 with TRBJ2-3; 7 nucleotides match TRBD1. The V gene's germline CDR1 is MNHEY and CDR2 SVGAGI. V lost 6 bases and J lost 2; bases outside the gene matches: 8. This CDR3 spans 15 amino acids. CDR3 DNA sequence: TGTGCCAGCAGAGCCTCCGGGACAGCCACAGATACGCAGTATTTT. Encoded protein: CASRASGTATDTQYF.

This clone was counted only a few times. The V and J genes are TRBV7-9 and TRBJ1-1, with no clear D. Germline V gives CDR1 SEHNR, CDR2 FQNEAQ (reference sequence). CDR3 length: 15 residues. Trimming took 3 bases from V and 1 from J, leaving 12 bases between them. The CDR3: CASSLASSGNTEAFF. CDR3 DNA sequence: TGTGCCAGCAGCTTGGCCTCGTCAGGGAACACTGAAGCTTTCTTT. Full variable domain (remainder filled in from reference TRBV7-9 and TRBJ1-1): DTGVSQNPRHKITKRGQNVTFRCDPISEHNRLYWYRQTLGQGPEFLTYFQNEAQLEKSRLLSDRFSAERPKGSFSTLEIQRTEQGDSAMYLCASSLASSGNTEAFFGQGTRLTVV.

The chain has TRBV5-1 and TRBJ1-4; possible D gene TRBD1, 5 bases. With 1 base removed from V and 0 bases from J, the gap between germline ends came to 7 bases. The CDR3 has 15 residues. CDR1 is SGHRS and CDR2 is YFSETQ in the germline V gene. CDR3 nucleotides: TGCGCCAGCAGCTTGCCGACAGCAACTAATGAAAAACTGTTTTTT. Its protein is CASSLPTATNEKLFF.

The rearrangement links TRBV5-1 to TRBJ2-3, with D possibly matching TRBD2 (6 bases). The V gene lost 4 bases and the J gene lost 0 bases, with 12 bases spanning the gap. CDR1 and CDR2 from the germline V gene are SGHRS and YFSETQ. The CDR3 loop spans 15 amino acids. As DNA, the CDR3 is TGCGCCAGCAGCGGGGGACTTACTAGCACAGATACGCAGTATTTT. It is translated as CASSGGLTSTDTQYF.